These 24 T cell receptor beta chains originate from one sample sequenced in a study of blood T cell repertoires in COVID-19 (dated by TCRdb to the early 2020s). Library construction relied on the immunoSEQ multiplex PCR assay. Sourced from immuneACCESS, this table was stored by TCRdb with only in-frame sequences that have V and J called. A share of the clones is absent; for the studies checked, an unresolved V gene accounts for under half, and the remainder has no known explanation. The sample table contains about 78,000 clones; only one count was recorded for over 75% of them. The ten largest clones represent 7.5% to 10% of the sample. Sequences were obtained from peripheral blood. These receptors were taken from a human donor in a cohort sampled during active COVID-19.

The chain combines TRBV6-5 with TRBJ1-1; D might be TRBD1 (5 bases). Trimming cost V 6 bases and J 8 bases, with 19 bases left between them. Germline V gene lookup returns CDR1 MNHEY and CDR2 SVGAGI. This CDR3 is 14 amino acids long. The CDR3 is CASSLDPGLQEAFF. The DNA for the CDR3 is TGTGCCAGCAGCCTTGATCCGGGACTCCAAGAAGCTTTCTTT.

This chain joins TRBV6-1 and TRBJ2-3; 16 nucleotides align to TRBD2. Germline values: CDR1 MNHNS, CDR2 SASEGT. Losses at the gene ends were 3 bases for V and 3 bases for J; bases not matched to a gene: 12. The CDR3 spans 20 residues. The CDR3 region is CASSDRQGLAGGPGTDTQYF. CDR3 coding DNA: TGTGCCAGCAGTGATCGACAGGGACTAGCGGGGGGGCCAGGTACAGATACGCAGTATTTT.

As concerns this clone: At one end, the junction sequence differs from germline, possibly due to a read error. This sequence joins TRBV2 and TRBJ1-1, with TRBD1 identical over 7 bases. Germline assignment: CDR1 SNHLY and CDR2 FYNNEI. This CDR3 has 11 amino acids. The CDR3, as DNA: TGTGCCAGCAGCGAGGGGGCGAGGGCAATCTTT. Translated: CASSEGARAIF. Full variable domain (rest looked up from reference TRBV2 and TRBJ1-1): EPEVTQTPSHQVTQMGQEVILRCVPISNHLYFYWYRQILGQKVEFLVSFYNNEISEKSEIFDDQFSVERPDGSNFTLKIRSTKLEDSAMYFCASSEGARAIFGQGTRLTVV.

On this clone itself: Mismatch with germline at one junction end may stem from a read error. CDR3 residues: CASSLLAGIRTDTQYF. CDR3 sequence (DNA): TGTGCCAGCAGTTTATTAGCGGGGATACGCACGGATACGCAGTATTTT. This chain links TRBV28 with TRBJ2-3; 8 bases match TRBD2. From germline, CDR1 is MDHEN and CDR2 SYDVKM. The CDR3 runs 16 residues.

The chain has TRBV2 and TRBJ1-3; D not resolved. Trimming cost V 1 base and J 0 bases, with 4 bases left between them. CDR3 length: 14 amino acids. The germline V gene encodes CDR1 SNHLY and CDR2 FYNNEI. In nucleotides, the CDR3 is TGTGCCAGCAGTGAAGGGAGCTCTGGAAACACCATATATTTT. Translation: CASSEGSSGNTIYF.

This clone was detected only a few times. The rearrangement links TRBV2 to TRBJ2-2, with TRBD2 as a possible D gene (6 bases). This CDR3 spans 14 amino acids. Germline lookup yields CDR1 SNHLY and CDR2 FYNNEI. The V end was cut by 7 bases, the J end by 4 bases, with 13 bases between. The CDR3 DNA sequence: TGTGCCAGCACCGGTGACGGGGGCACCGGGGAGCTGTTTTTT. Translating gives CASTGDGGTGELFF.

The chain has TRBV12-3 or TRBV12-4 and TRBJ2-5; a weak D match, TRBD2 (6 bases). The CDR3 has 13 residues. The V end was cut by 3 bases, the J end by 5 bases, with 10 bases between. The CDR3 reads CASSLEGHETQYF. The CDR3 nucleotides are TGTGCCAGCAGTTTGGAGGGGCACGAGACCCAGTACTTC.

V usage is TRBV30 and J usage is TRBJ2-7; TRBD1 might be the D (6 bases). Trimming removed 2 bases at V and 1 base at J, with 15 bases between. This CDR3 has 15 amino acids. Germline V gives CDR1 GTSNPN, CDR2 SVGIG (reference sequence). This chain's CDR3 is CAWSLRKGTSYEQYF. The CDR3 nucleotides read TGTGCCTGGAGTCTCCGTAAGGGGACATCCTACGAGCAGTACTTC.

This clone was detected once. The rearrangement uses TRBV6-4 and TRBJ1-1; D is uncertain. The CDR3 consists of 16 residues. Trimming stripped 0 bases from V and 4 bases from J, with 15 bases between. The V gene's germline CDR1 is MRHNA and CDR2 SNTAGT. This CDR3 is CASSDSIARRTTEAFF. CDR3 in DNA: TGTGCCAGCAGTGACTCGATAGCCCGTCGTACCACTGAAGCTTTCTTT.

The chain combines TRBV18 with TRBJ1-2, with D tentatively TRBD1 (6 bases). The V end lost 4 bases, the J end lost 6 bases, and 9 bases lay between the germline ends. The length of the CDR3 is 12 residues. Germline V gene data show CDR1 as KGHSH and CDR2 as LQKENI. The CDR3: CASSRGGDGYTF. CDR3 DNA sequence: TGTGCCAGCTCACGAGGGGGGGATGGCTACACCTTC.

This rearrangement joins TRBV9 to TRBJ2-2; the D is unclear. The CDR3 spans 16 residues. V was clipped by 4 bases and J by 0 bases, with 13 bases between them. The germline CDR1 and CDR2 sequences are SGDLS and YYNGEE. The CDR3 loop is CASSPPTVANTGELFF. Written as DNA, the CDR3 is TGTGCCAGCAGCCCCCCCACGGTCGCGAACACCGGGGAGCTGTTTTTT.

V usage is TRBV30 and J usage is TRBJ1-2; tentative D call: TRBD1 (5 bases). The ends were cut back, 5 bases at V and 3 bases at J, with 13 bases in the middle. The CDR3 runs to 13 residues. In germline, CDR1 is GTSNPN, CDR2 SVGIG (reference sequence). CDR3 amino acids: CAWGGDGYYGYTF. CDR3 DNA sequence: TGTGCCTGGGGGGGAGATGGGTACTATGGCTACACCTTC.

The chain employs TRBV7-9 and TRBJ2-1; 8 bases map to TRBD2. Trimming took 2 bases from V and 5 from J; bases not matched to a gene: 5. The CDR3 covers 15 residues. Germline values: CDR1 SEHNR, CDR2 FQNEAQ (reference sequence). The CDR3 protein is CASSLWVGGDNEQFF. CDR3 DNA sequence: TGTGCCAGCAGCTTATGGGTCGGGGGGGACAATGAGCAGTTCTTC.

The chain recombines TRBV19 with TRBJ1-5; weak D call: TRBD1 (5 bases). Between the trimmed V and J ends, which lost 7 bases and 4 bases, there was a span of 29 bases. The V gene's germline CDR1 is LNHDA and CDR2 SQIVND (reference sequence). This CDR3 has 19 residues. This CDR3 reads CASMELDRRMAGRNQPQHF. In DNA, the CDR3 is TGTGCCAGTATGGAACTTGACCGTCGGATGGCAGGGAGGAATCAGCCCCAGCATTTT.

This clone has only a few counts. The genes are TRBV5-1 and TRBJ1-1; D might be TRBD1 (5 bases). Trimming cost V 4 bases and J 5 bases, with 21 bases left between them. The germline V gene has CDR1 SGHRS and CDR2 YFSETQ. The CDR3 is 16 residues long. CDR3 sequence (DNA): TGCGCCAGCAGCCCAGGACATGGCAGCATTGGGACTGAAGCTTTCTTT. It specifies CASSPGHGSIGTEAFF.

This clone was detected only a few times. V usage is TRBV18 and J usage is TRBJ1-5, with a tentative D call TRBD1 (6 bases). CDR1 is KGHSH, CDR2 LQKENI, per germline. The CDR3 has 16 residues. V lost 3 bases and J lost 5, with 17 bases in between. In DNA form, the CDR3 reads TGTGCCAGCTCACCGACCCTCAGGGGCCCGGATCAGCCCCAGCATTTT. It codes for CASSPTLRGPDQPQHF.

The rearrangement joins TRBV5-1 to TRBJ2-7; a weak D match, TRBD2 (5 bases). This CDR3 comprises 15 residues. CDR1 SGHRS and CDR2 YFSETQ come from the germline V gene. Trimming removed 2 bases at V and 2 bases at J, with 14 bases between. Written as DNA, the CDR3 is TGCGCCAGCAGCTTTTTGAGCGGAAATACCTACGAGCAGTACTTC. Protein: CASSFLSGNTYEQYF.

The V call is TRBV4-3, the J call TRBJ1-1; TRBD1 matches 9 bases. CDR3 length: 17 amino acids. J was trimmed by 3 bases and V by 2 bases; bases with no gene match: 10. Germline V lookup: CDR1 LGHNA, CDR2 YSLEER. As DNA, the CDR3 is TGCGCCAGCAGCCAAATCTTGCCGGGACAGGGCTACACTGAAGCTTTCTTT. Amino acid sequence: CASSQILPGQGYTEAFF.

This rearrangement joins TRBV3-1 (or the pseudogene TRBV3-2) to TRBJ1-1; 9 bases line up with TRBD1. The CDR3 runs to 12 residues. Losses at the gene ends were 3 bases for V and 12 bases for J; bases not matched to a gene: 5. Germline CDR1 and CDR2: LGHDT and YNNKEL (reference sequence). Here the CDR3 DNA reads TGTGCCAGCAGCCAGACCGGGACAGGGACTTTCTTT. Translating it yields CASSQTGTGTFF.

This clone was counted once. This chain connects TRBV21-1 to TRBJ1-2; the tabulated D call, TRBD1, remains unverified against the DNA. TRBV21-1 is a pseudogene locus. The CDR3 length is 16 residues. The CDR3: CASTNGTGGISYGYTF. The CDR3 coding sequence is TGTGCCAGCACCAATGGAACAGGGGGGATTAGCTATGGCTACACCTTC.

The chain employs TRBV3-1 (or the pseudogene TRBV3-2) and TRBJ2-1; 8 nucleotides align to TRBD2. The V gene end was trimmed by 4 bases and the J gene end by 4 bases; junction bases not matched to a gene: 6. The CDR3 is made up of 15 amino acids. The germline CDR1 and CDR2 sequences are LGHDT and YNNKEL (reference sequence). The CDR3 DNA sequence: TGTGCCAGCAGCCCTCGGACTAGCAGATACAATGAGCAGTTCTTC. Translating it yields CASSPRTSRYNEQFF.

The chain recombines TRBV7-9 with TRBJ1-6, with 8 bases lining up with TRBD1. Trimming took 1 base from V and 9 from J; bases not matched to a gene: 5. CDR3 length: 15 residues. Germline V CDR1 and CDR2: SEHNR, FQNEAQ (reference sequence). CDR3 bases: TGTGCCAGCAGCTTAGGGGACAGGATTAGTTCACCCCTCCACTTT. It translates to CASSLGDRISSPLHF.

The chain employs TRBV12-3 or TRBV12-4 and TRBJ2-5; 8 nucleotides agree with TRBD1. The CDR3 length is 13 residues. J lost 4 bases, V lost 6 bases, and 4 bases had no gene match. The chain's CDR3 is CASSTGGRETQYF. The CDR3, as DNA: TGTGCCAGCAGCACAGGGGGGAGAGAGACCCAGTACTTC.

The chain combines TRBV7-8 with TRBJ2-5; D is unclear. Germline CDR1 SGHVS, CDR2 FQNEAQ. V lost 5 bases and J 5 bases, leaving 6 bases between the germline ends. This CDR3 has 11 amino acids. CDR3 sequence (DNA): TGTGCCAGCAGCCCTACGGAGACCCAGTACTTC. Residues: CASSPTETQYF.